This T cell receptor (beta chain) stems from a study of shared clonotypes between healthy human individuals. Study outcomes and limitations: Compared with clonotypes that all four donors shared, non-shared clonotypes had lower generation probabilities.

Germline loops: CDR1 MNHNS, CDR2 SASEGT. The CDR3 has 14 residues. The V end was cut by 1 base, the J end by 2 bases, with 9 bases between. The assay was run at deep level. The repertoire was sequenced with immunoSEQ multiplex PCR; TCRdb's copy has only in-frame clones and lacks some. The sample consists of about 180,000 clones, about 93% of them appearing once. Notes on this clone: Its antigen is unidentified.

The chain uses TRBV6-1 and TRBJ2-7; D is unresolved. The source of this sequence is a young woman in good health. The sequenced sample consisted of naive CD4+ T cells sorted from blood. Indicated subset: CD45RA+ positively selected. The CDR3 loop is CASSEGQDPYEQYF. DNA of the CDR3: TGTGCCAGCAGTGAAGGGCAGGACCCCTACGAGCAGTACTTC.